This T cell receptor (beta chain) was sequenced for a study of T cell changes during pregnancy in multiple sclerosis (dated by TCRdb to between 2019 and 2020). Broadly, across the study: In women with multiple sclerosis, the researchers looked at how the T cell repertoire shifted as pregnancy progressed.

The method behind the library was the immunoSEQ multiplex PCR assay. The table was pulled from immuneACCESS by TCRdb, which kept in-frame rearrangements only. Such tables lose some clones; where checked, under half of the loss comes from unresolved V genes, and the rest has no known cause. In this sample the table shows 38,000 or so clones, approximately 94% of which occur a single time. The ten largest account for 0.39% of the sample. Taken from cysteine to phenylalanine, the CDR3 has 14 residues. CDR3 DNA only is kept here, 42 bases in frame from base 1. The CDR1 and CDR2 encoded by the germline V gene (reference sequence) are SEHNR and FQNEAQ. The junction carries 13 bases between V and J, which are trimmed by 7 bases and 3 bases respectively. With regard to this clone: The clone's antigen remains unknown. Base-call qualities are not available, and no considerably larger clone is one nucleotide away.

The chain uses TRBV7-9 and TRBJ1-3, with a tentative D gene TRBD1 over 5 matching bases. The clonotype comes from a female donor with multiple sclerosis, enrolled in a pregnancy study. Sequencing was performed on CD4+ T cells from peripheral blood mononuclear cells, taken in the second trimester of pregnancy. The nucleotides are TGTGCCAGCACCCTCGGGGGTTATGGAAACACCATATATTTT. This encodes CASTLGGYGNTIYF.